One sample yielded the 11 T cell receptor beta chains listed below, sequenced in a study of T cells after yellow fever vaccination. TCRdb re-analysed the 5' RACE reads in MiXCR, keeping a single row per CDR3 protein. The repertoire holds 300,000 or so distinct CDR3 sequences, approximately 12% seen once, with about 0.54% in the top ten. This sample comprised CD4+ T cells sorted from PBMCs, obtained 45 days after the yellow fever booster vaccination. These receptors all stem from a man aged 25-45 years who received the YFV17D yellow fever vaccine.

This clonotype was counted only a few times. The J gene is TRBJ2-1, the V gene TRBV20-1, with 10 bases identical to TRBD2. Germline V lookup: CDR1 DFQATT, CDR2 SNEGSKA (reference sequence). Trimming took 3 bases from V and 4 from J; bases not matched to a gene: 9. There are 16 residues in the CDR3. Written as DNA, the CDR3 is TGCAGTGCTAGTCGTTCAGGGACTAGCGAGTACAATGAGCAGTTCTTC. Its protein product is CSASRSGTSEYNEQFF.

The V call is TRBV6-1, the J call TRBJ1-4; 8 bases are a match to TRBD1. Losses at the gene ends were 7 bases for V and 7 bases for J; bases not matched to a gene: 8. Looked up from germline, CDR1 is MNHNS and CDR2 is SASEGT. The CDR3 covers 14 residues. Written as DNA, the CDR3 is TGTGCCAGCAAATCCCAGGGGGCGGTTGAAAAACTGTTTTTT. It is translated as CASKSQGAVEKLFF.

This clonotype was counted a few times. The gene calls are TRBV3-1 and TRBJ2-7; possibly TRBD2 for D (6 bases). Germline-derived CDR1 and CDR2 are LGHDT and YNNKEL (reference sequence). Trimming shortened V by 6 bases and J by 5 bases, and 23 bases separated the two germline ends. The CDR3 runs to 16 residues. CDR3 in amino acids: CASSPPGLNPTHEQYF. The CDR3 nucleotides read TGTGCCAGCAGTCCCCCGGGACTCAACCCTACCCACGAGCAGTACTTC.

The J gene is TRBJ2-5, the V gene TRBV29-1; TRBD2 matches at 10 bases. V was pared by 4 bases and J by 5 bases, with 7 bases of the junction left unmatched. This CDR3 contains 14 residues. Per germline, CDR1 SQVTM and CDR2 ANQGSEA. This CDR3 reads CSVVWPLAGETQYF. CDR3 sequence (DNA): TGCAGCGTTGTGTGGCCACTAGCGGGGGAGACCCAGTACTTC.

The rearrangement uses TRBV7-2 and TRBJ1-5; D is unclear. The CDR3 extends over 13 amino acids. Per the germline V gene, CDR1 is SGHTA and CDR2 is FQGNSA. Trimming stripped 5 bases from V and 3 bases from J, with 8 bases between. CDR3 DNA: TGTGCCAGCAGCCCCCGTTCCAATCAGCCCCAGCATTTT. This codes for CASSPRSNQPQHF.

This clonotype showed up just a few times. CDR3 sequence (DNA): TGTGCCACCAGTCAAGGACAGCCGCAACACTATGGCTACACCTTC. The encoded protein is CATSQGQPQHYGYTF. The chain links TRBV24-1 to TRBJ1-2; D may be TRBD1 (6 bases). The CDR3 spans 15 residues. Germline V gene lookup returns CDR1 KGHDR and CDR2 SFDVKD. V gave up 6 bases and J gave up 3 bases, with 16 bases separating them.

This chain connects TRBV10-3 to TRBJ2-3; no reliable D call. Trimming left V 2 bases short and J 4 bases short, with 16 bases between. CDR1 and CDR2 from the germline V gene are ENHRY and SYGVKD. The length of the CDR3 is 16 residues. In DNA, the CDR3 is TGTGCCATCAGTGAGGCCAGGACCTCGGTCTCAGATACGCAGTATTTT. As protein: CAISEARTSVSDTQYF.

This clonotype was counted at least ten times. This chain joins TRBV7-9 and TRBJ1-5; possibly TRBD1 for D (6 bases). This CDR3 is 15 amino acids long. Germline V gene data show CDR1 as SEHNR and CDR2 as FQNEAQ (reference sequence). Trimming removed 4 bases from V and 9 bases from J, with 19 bases in between. As DNA, the CDR3 is TGTGCCAGCAGCTCCGGGACACTTGTAGTTGGGCCCCAGCATTTT. Its protein product is CASSSGTLVVGPQHF. The entire variable domain, with the rest obtained from reference TRBV7-9 and TRBJ1-5, is as follows: DTGVSQNPRHKITKRGQNVTFRCDPISEHNRLYWYRQTLGQGPEFLTYFQNEAQLEKSRLLSDRFSAERPKGSFSTLEIQRTEQGDSAMYLCASSSGTLVVGPQHFGDGTRLSIL.

In this sample, this clonotype turned up once. The chain carries TRBV20-1 and TRBJ2-1; TRBD1 aligns across 12 bases. V lost 1 base to trimming and J lost 7 bases; unmatched junction nucleotides: 8. CDR3 length: 16 amino acids. Germline CDR1 DFQATT, CDR2 SNEGSKA (reference sequence). Written as DNA, the CDR3 is TGCAGTGCTAGAGCTACGGGACAGGGGGCGCCTAATGAGCAGTTCTTC. Translated: CSARATGQGAPNEQFF.

This clonotype came up a few times. V usage is TRBV5-1 and J usage is TRBJ2-7, with D possibly matching TRBD2 (5 bases). The CDR3 runs to 13 residues. V was trimmed by 5 bases and J by 0 bases, leaving 9 bases between them. Germline-derived CDR1 and CDR2 are SGHRS and YFSETQ. The CDR3 spells CASRLDASYEQYF. The CDR3 nucleotides read TGCGCCAGCAGACTAGATGCCTCCTACGAGCAGTACTTC.

The chain combines TRBV20-1 with TRBJ2-7; D gene unclear. In germline, CDR1 is DFQATT, CDR2 SNEGSKA (reference sequence). Trimming removed 2 bases from V and 4 bases from J, with 9 bases in between. The CDR3 is made up of 12 amino acids. The CDR3 nucleotides read TGCAGTGCTAGATCTCCTGGATACGAGCAGTACTTC. Residues: CSARSPGYEQYF.